This record covers a single T cell receptor (beta chain). Random hexamers were used to reverse transcribe the RNA input (about 0.5 to 1 ug). One entry per CDR3 protein results from TCRdb running MiXCR on the immunoSEQ multiplex PCR reads. The sample yields approximately 220,000 distinct CDR3 sequences, about 93% seen once. This sample is drawn from a study of CD8 T cells in Susac syndrome. CDR3 length equals 18 residues. The V and J ends lost 5 bases and 5 bases, in that order; junction bases with no gene match: 11. Sequenced input: CD8+ T cells from PBMCs. V and J are TRBV12-3 or TRBV12-4 and TRBJ2-1, with 14 bases identical to TRBD2. This receptor was identified in a human donor with multiple sclerosis. CDR3 region: CASSPLWTSGGRNNEQFF. The CDR3 DNA reads TGTGCCAGCAGTCCTTTGTGGACTAGCGGGGGGAGGAACAATGAGCAGTTCTTC.